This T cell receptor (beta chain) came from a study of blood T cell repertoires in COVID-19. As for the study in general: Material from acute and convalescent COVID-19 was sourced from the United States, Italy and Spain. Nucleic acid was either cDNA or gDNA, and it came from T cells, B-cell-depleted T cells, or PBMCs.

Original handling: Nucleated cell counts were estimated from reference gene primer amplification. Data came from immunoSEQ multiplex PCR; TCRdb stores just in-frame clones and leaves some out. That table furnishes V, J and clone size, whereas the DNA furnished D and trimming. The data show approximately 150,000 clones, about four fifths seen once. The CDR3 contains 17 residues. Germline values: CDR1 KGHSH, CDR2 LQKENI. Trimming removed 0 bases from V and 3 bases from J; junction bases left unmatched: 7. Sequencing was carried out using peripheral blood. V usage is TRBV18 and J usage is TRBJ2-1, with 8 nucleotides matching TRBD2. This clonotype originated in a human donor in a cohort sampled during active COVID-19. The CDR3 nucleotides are TGTGCCAGCTCACCACCGTTTCGGGAGGGTAGCTACAATGAGCAGTTCTTC. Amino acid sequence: CASSPPFREGSYNEQFF.